Listed below are T cell receptor beta chains from one sample, sequenced in a study of response to subunit inactivated influenza vaccine. TCRdb independently ran MiXCR on the RT-PCR reads; one entry per CDR3 protein. The sample lists about 540,000 distinct CDR3 sequences; approximately 14% were seen once. Sequences were derived from PBMCs from blood, sampled 11 to 12 days after vaccination. The receptors were sampled from a man aged 50 to 59 who received an inactivated influenza vaccine. The CDR3 runs from the conserved cysteine through the conserved F or W. Each record gives: CDR3 protein, J gene, clone size, V gene. Clone sizes are given selectively: once, few, many, or a class where the clone is expanded.

CASSGGTQGYEQYF,TRBJ2-7,-,TRBV5-1
CASSASGGRAVNEQFF,TRBJ2-1,few,TRBV6-1
CASSREGPGYNEQFF,TRBJ2-1,many,TRBV27
CSARDPLAGGLETQYF,TRBJ2-5,-,TRBV20-1
CASSYSRLAGVPGTQYF,TRBJ2-3,-,TRBV6-5
CATSRDTGGYYNEQFF,TRBJ2-1,few,TRBV15
CASSYSPTGSHNSPLHF,TRBJ1-6,few,TRBV6-5
CASSHHDRGYGYTF,TRBJ1-2,many,TRBV4-1
CSAARGSGNTIYF,TRBJ1-3,-,TRBV20-1
CAWSVLATRGYTF,TRBJ1-2,-,TRBV30
CASSGGGDPDYNEQFF,TRBJ2-1,-,TRBV5-4
CASRLSGTSLYNEQFF,TRBJ2-1,-,TRBV28